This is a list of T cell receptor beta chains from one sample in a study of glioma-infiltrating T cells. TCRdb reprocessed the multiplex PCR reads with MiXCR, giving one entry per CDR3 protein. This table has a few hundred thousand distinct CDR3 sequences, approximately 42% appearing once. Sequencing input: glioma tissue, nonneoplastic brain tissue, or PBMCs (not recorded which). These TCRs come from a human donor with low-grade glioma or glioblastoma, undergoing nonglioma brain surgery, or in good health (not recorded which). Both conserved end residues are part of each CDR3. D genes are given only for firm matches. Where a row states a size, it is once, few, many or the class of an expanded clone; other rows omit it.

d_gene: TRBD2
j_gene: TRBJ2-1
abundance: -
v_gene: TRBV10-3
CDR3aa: CAISPLAGGYNEQFF
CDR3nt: TGTGCCATCAGCCCACTAGCGGGAGGTTACAATGAGCAGTTCTTC

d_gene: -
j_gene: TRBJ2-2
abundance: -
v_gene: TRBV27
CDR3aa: CASSFPPSGELFF
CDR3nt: TGTGCCAGCAGTTTTCCCCCTTCCGGGGAGCTGTTTTTT

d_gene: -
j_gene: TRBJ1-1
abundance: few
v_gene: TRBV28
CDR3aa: CASTYSLNTEAFF
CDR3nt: TGTGCCAGCACGTACAGCTTGAACACTGAAGCTTTCTTT

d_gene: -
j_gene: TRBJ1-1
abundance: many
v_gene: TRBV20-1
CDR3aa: CSVPGIRNTEAFF
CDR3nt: TGCAGTGTCCCGGGGATCCGGAACACTGAAGCTTTCTTT

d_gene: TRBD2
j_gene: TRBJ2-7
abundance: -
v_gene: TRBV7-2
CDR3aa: CATQLAGIHSYEQYF
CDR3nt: TGTGCCACCCAACTAGCGGGGATACACTCCTACGAGCAGTACTTC

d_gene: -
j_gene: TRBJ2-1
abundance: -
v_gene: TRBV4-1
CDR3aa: CASSQVWASETYNEQFF
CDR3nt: TGCGCCAGCAGCCAAGTTTGGGCTAGCGAAACCTACAATGAGCAGTTCTTC

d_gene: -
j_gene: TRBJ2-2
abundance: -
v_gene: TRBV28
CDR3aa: CARSLLGFAKTGELFF
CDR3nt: TGTGCCAGAAGTTTACTGGGGTTCGCGAAAACCGGGGAGCTGTTTTTT

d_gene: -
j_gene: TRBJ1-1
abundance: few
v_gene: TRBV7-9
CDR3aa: CASSPMITEAFF
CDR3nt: TGTGCCAGCAGCCCTATGATCACTGAAGCTTTCTTT

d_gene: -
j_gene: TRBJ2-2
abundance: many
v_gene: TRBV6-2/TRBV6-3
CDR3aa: CASSYSTGTGELFF
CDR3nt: TGTGCCAGCAGTTACTCAACGGGCACCGGGGAGCTGTTTTTT

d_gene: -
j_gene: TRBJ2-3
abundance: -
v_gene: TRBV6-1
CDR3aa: CASSILRSTDTQYF
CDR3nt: TGTGCCAGCAGTATTTTGAGAAGCACAGATACGCAGTATTTT

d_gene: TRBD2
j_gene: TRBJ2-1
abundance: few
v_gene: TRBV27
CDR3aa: CASMSREGGYNEQFF
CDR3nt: TGTGCCAGCATGAGCCGGGAGGGTGGCTACAATGAGCAGTTCTTC

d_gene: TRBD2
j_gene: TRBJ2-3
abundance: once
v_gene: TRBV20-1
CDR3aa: CSGTSGRASTDTQYF
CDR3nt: TGCAGTGGGACTAGCGGGAGGGCTAGCACAGATACGCAGTATTTT

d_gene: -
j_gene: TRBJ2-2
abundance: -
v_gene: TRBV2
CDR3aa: CASIRTGGGQELFF
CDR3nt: TGTGCCAGCATCCGTACAGGAGGCGGCCAGGAGCTGTTTTTT

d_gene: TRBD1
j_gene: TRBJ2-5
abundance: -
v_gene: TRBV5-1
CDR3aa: CASSLQGEYEAQYF
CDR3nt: TGCGCCAGCAGCTTACAGGGGGAATATGAGGCCCAGTACTTC

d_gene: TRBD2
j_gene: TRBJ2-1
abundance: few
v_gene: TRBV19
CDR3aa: CASSMGGNEQFF
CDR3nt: TGTGCCAGTAGTATGGGGGGGAATGAGCAGTTCTTC

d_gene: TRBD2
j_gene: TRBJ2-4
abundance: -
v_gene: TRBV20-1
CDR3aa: CSAPGLAGVLAKNIQYF
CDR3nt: TGCAGTGCTCCAGGACTAGCGGGAGTCCTAGCCAAAAACATTCAGTACTTC

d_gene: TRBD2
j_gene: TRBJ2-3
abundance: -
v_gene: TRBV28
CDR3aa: CDSSSSSGASTDTQYF
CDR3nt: TGTGACAGCAGTTCTTCTAGCGGGGCCAGCACAGATACGCAGTATTTT

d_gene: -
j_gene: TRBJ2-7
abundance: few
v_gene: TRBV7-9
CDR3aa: CASSLSKDEQYF
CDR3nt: TGTGCCAGCAGCTTGAGTAAAGACGAGCAGTACTTC

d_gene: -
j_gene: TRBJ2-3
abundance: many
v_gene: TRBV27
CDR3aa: CASSLHRDTQYF
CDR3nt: TGTGCCAGCAGTTTACACCGGGATACGCAGTATTTT

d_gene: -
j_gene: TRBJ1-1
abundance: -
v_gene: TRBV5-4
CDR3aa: CASSPDGQWNTKAFF
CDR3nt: TGTGCCAGCAGCCCGGATGGACAATGGAACACTAAAGCTTTCTTT

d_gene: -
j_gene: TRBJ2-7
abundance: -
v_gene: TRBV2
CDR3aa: CASRYREIRGYEQYF
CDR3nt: TGTGCCAGTAGGTACAGGGAAATTCGTGGCTACGAGCAGTACTTC

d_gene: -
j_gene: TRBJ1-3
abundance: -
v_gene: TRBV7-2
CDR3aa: CASSPSRDISGNTIYF
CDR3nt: TGTGCCAGCAGTCCCTCCCGGGACATCTCTGGAAACACCATATATTTT

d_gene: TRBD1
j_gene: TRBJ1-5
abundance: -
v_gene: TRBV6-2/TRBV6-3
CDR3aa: CASSYNPTGYSNQPQHF
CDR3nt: TGTGCCAGCAGTTACAACCCGACAGGGTACAGCAATCAGCCCCAGCATTTT

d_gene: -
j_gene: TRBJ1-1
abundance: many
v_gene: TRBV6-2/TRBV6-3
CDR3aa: CASSLGTEAFF
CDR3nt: TGTGCCAGCAGCCTGGGTACTGAAGCTTTCTTT

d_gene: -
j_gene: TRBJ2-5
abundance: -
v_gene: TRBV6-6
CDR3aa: CASSYGSFRALEETQYF
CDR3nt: TGTGCCAGCAGTTACGGGTCTTTCAGGGCCCTCGAGGAGACCCAGTACTTC

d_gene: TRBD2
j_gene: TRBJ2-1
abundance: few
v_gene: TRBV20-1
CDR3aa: CSARTPGLAGGGNEQFF
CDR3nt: TGCAGTGCTAGAACTCCGGGACTAGCGGGAGGAGGGAATGAGCAGTTCTTC

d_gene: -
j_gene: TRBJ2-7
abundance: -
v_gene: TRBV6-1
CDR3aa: CASTRTLSSYEQYF
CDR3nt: TGTGCCAGCACCAGGACTTTAAGCTCCTACGAGCAGTACTTC

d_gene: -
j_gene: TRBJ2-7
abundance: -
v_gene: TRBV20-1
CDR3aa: CSARGGGGRVEQYF
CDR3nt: TGCAGTGCTAGGGGGGGGGGGGGCCGGGTGGAGCAGTACTTC

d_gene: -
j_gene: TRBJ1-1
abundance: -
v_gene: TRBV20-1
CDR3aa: CSAGGCIREAFF
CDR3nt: TGCAGTGCCGGGGGGTGCATTCGTGAAGCTTTCTTT

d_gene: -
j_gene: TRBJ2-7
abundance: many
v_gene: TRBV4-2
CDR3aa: CASSAGTNYEQYF
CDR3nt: TGTGCCAGCAGCGCCGGGACCAACTACGAGCAGTACTTC

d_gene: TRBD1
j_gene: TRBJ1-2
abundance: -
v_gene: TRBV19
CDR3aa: CASTRTGGENGYTF
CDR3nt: TGTGCCAGTACCCGGACAGGGGGCGAGAATGGCTACACCTTC

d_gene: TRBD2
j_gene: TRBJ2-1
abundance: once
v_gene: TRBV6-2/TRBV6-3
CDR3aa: CASKIGLAGSYNEQFF
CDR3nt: TGTGCCAGCAAAATAGGACTAGCGGGCTCCTACAATGAGCAGTTCTTC

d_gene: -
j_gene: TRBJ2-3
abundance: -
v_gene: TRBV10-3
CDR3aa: CAISEWTSTDTQYF
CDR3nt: TGTGCCATCAGTGAGTGGACTAGCACAGATACGCAGTATTTT

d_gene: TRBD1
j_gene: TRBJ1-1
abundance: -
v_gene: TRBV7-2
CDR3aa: CASSLVGTGGRTEAFF
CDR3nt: TGTGCCAGCAGCTTAGTAGGCACAGGGGGTAGGACTGAAGCTTTCTTT

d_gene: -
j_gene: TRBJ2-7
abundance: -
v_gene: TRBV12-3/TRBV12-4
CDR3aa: CASTSWGGEDEQYF
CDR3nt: TGTGCCAGCACCTCTTGGGGTGGAGAGGACGAGCAGTACTTC

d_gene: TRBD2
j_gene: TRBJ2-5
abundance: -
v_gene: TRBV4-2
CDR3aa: CASSLALGRDETQYF
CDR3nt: TGTGCCAGCAGCTTAGCCCTGGGGAGGGACGAGACCCAGTACTTC

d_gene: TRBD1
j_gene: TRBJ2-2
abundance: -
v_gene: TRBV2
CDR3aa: CASRRDRGYGELFF
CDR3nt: TGTGCCAGCAGACGGGACAGGGGATACGGGGAGCTGTTTTTT

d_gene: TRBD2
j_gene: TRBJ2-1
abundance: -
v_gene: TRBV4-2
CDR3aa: CASSFSGRFNEQFF
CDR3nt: TGTGCCAGCAGCTTTAGCGGGAGGTTTAATGAGCAGTTCTTC

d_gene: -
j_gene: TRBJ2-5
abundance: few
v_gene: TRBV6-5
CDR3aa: CASSSAKRVQGRDQYF
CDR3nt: TGTGCCAGCAGTTCCGCTAAGCGGGTCCAAGGGCGAGACCAGTACTTC

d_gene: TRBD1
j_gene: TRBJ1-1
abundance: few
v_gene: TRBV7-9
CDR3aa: CASSGRQGLMNTEAFF
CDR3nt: TGTGCCAGCAGCGGGAGACAGGGGCTTATGAACACTGAAGCTTTCTTT

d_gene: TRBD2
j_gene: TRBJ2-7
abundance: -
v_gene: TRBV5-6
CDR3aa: CASSSPGLADYEQYF
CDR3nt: TGTGCCAGCAGCTCTCCGGGACTAGCGGATTACGAGCAGTACTTC

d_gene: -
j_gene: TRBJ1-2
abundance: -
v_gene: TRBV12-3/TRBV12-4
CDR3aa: CASSSARAWSGYTF
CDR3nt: TGTGCCAGCAGTTCCGCCCGGGCATGGAGCGGCTACACCTTC

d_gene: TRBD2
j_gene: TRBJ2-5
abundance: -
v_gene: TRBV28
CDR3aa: CASSLLVSAGDLETQYF
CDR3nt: TGTGCCAGCAGCTTGCTCGTCTCAGCGGGAGATTTGGAGACCCAGTACTTC

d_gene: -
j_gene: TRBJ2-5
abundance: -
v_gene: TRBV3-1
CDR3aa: CASSRDFLPQETQHF
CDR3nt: TGTGCCAGCAGCCGGGACTTCCTGCCCCAAGAGACCCAGCACTTC

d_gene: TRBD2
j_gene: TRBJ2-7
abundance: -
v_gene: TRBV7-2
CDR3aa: CASSSGGSGNYEQYF
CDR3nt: TGTGCCAGCAGCTCAGGAGGGAGCGGGAACTACGAGCAGTACTTC

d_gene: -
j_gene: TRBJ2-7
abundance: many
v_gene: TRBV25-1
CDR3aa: CASSEYITPSYEQYF
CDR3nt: TGTGCCAGCAGTGAATATATAACGCCAAGCTACGAGCAGTACTTC

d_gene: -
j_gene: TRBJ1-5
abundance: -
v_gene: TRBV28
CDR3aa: CASRLDGSNQPQHF
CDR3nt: TGTGCCAGCAGGTTGGACGGGAGCAATCAGCCCCAGCATTTT

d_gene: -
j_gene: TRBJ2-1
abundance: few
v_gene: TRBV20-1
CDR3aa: CSARVFRDLGNEQFF
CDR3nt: TGCAGTGCTAGAGTTTTCCGGGACCTGGGGAATGAGCAGTTCTTC

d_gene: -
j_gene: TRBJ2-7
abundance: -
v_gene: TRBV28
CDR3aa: CASSTPGAWGLEQYF
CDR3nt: TGTGCCAGCAGTACCCCCGGGGCCTGGGGGCTCGAGCAGTACTTC

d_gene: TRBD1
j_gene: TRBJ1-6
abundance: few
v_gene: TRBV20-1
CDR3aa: CSADRGLGNSPLHF
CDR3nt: TGCAGTGCCGACAGGGGATTGGGTAATTCACCCCTCCACTTT